Below are 17 T cell receptor beta chains sequenced from a single sample in a study of OX40 agonist ivuxolimab in advanced cancers. The method was immunoSEQ multiplex PCR; TCRdb's version includes in-frame clones alone and lacks a portion of them. The sample lists approximately 90,000 clones; about 91% were seen once. Sample: CD4+ or CD8+ T cells sorted from blood, taken in a trial of the OX40 agonist ivuxolimab. The source of these receptors is an adult with an advanced solid tumor such as melanoma, head and neck, liver or kidney cancer.

This clone was counted between two and nine times. The rearrangement uses TRBV28 and TRBJ1-5, with D maybe TRBD1 (6 bases). Between the trimmed V and J ends, which lost 2 bases and 7 bases, there was a span of 18 bases. From germline, CDR1 is MDHEN and CDR2 SYDVKM. The CDR3 runs 16 residues. The CDR3 DNA follows: TGTGCCAGCAGTTTAGGCAACGCACAGGGAAGGCAGCCCCAGCATTTT. It yields the protein CASSLGNAQGRQPQHF.

This clone was detected once. The genes are TRBV14 and TRBJ2-1, with D perhaps being TRBD1 or TRBD2 (5 bases each). The germline gives CDR1 SGHDN, CDR2 FVKESK. V lost 4 bases and J 9 bases, leaving 7 bases between the germline ends. The CDR3 runs to 11 residues. CDR3 DNA sequence: TGTGCCAGCAGCCGTGGGACTGAGCAGTTCTTC. As protein: CASSRGTEQFF.

The chain links TRBV19 to TRBJ2-3; D uncertain. V was trimmed by 7 bases and J by 6 bases, leaving 14 bases between them. Germline-derived CDR1 and CDR2 are LNHDA and SQIVND (reference sequence). The CDR3 sequence is 13 residues long. Here the CDR3 DNA reads TGTGCCAGTACTCCCCGGTTCGAGGATACGCAGTATTTT. It translates to CASTPRFEDTQYF.

The chain uses TRBV28 and TRBJ2-1; the D is unclear. Germline CDR1 reads MDHEN; CDR2 reads SYDVKM. V was pared by 7 bases and J by 6 bases, with 19 bases between. There are 15 residues in the CDR3. For the CDR3, the DNA is TGTGCCAGCACCAAACGCCTCCCGGGCTCCAATGAGCAGTTCTTC. This codes for CASTKRLPGSNEQFF.

The CDR3 nucleotides are TGTGCCATCAGTGCTCAGGAAAATCAGCCCCAGCATTTT. As protein: CAISAQENQPQHF. The chain couples TRBV10-3 to TRBJ1-5; D is uncertain. Germline V gene lookup returns CDR1 ENHRY and CDR2 SYGVKD. V was trimmed by 4 bases and J by 4 bases, leaving 8 bases between them. This CDR3 spans 13 amino acids.

The chain uses TRBV10-3 and TRBJ2-5; D remains unclear. Germline loops: CDR1 ENHRY, CDR2 SYGVKD. This CDR3 is 13 amino acids long. The V end was cut by 1 base, the J end by 2 bases, with 5 bases between. CDR3 protein: CAISEYLQETQYF. Here the CDR3 DNA reads TGTGCCATCAGTGAGTACTTACAAGAGACCCAGTACTTC.

This clone was recorded only once. V gene TRBV30 combines with J gene TRBJ1-1; 7 bases match TRBD1. Germline assignment: CDR1 GTSNPN and CDR2 SVGIG (reference sequence). The CDR3 has 17 amino acids. V was pared by 0 bases and J by 4 bases, with 14 bases of the junction left unmatched. For the CDR3, the DNA is TGTGCCTGGAGTGTCTACAGGGGAGGAATAAGCATCACTGAAGCTTTCTTT. Its translation is CAWSVYRGGISITEAFF.

V is TRBV10-3 and J is TRBJ2-7; D gene unclear. V shed 4 bases and J shed 3 bases, with 13 bases lying between them. The germline CDR1 and CDR2 sequences are ENHRY and SYGVKD. The CDR3 length is 14 residues. In DNA form, the CDR3 reads TGTGCCATCAGTGGTTTTAAGTCCGACTACGAGCAGTACTTC. This encodes CAISGFKSDYEQYF.

Only one count was recorded for this clone. This chain links TRBV30 with TRBJ2-7; 14 positions match TRBD2. Germline V gene lookup returns CDR1 GTSNPN and CDR2 SVGIG (reference sequence). The junction had 10 bases not matched to a gene; V was cut back by 6 bases and J by 3 bases. The CDR3 length is 16 residues. DNA for the CDR3: TGTGCCTGCTTCGGACTAGCGGGAGGTTTGCGCTACGAGCAGTACTTC. Its translation: CACFGLAGGLRYEQYF.

The chain links TRBV9 to TRBJ2-1; D is undetermined. CDR1 SGDLS and CDR2 YYNGEE come from the germline V gene. Trimming removed 0 bases from V and 3 bases from J, with 7 bases in between. The CDR3 runs to 14 residues. The DNA of the CDR3 is TGTGCCAGCAGCGTAGTCAATTTCTACAATGAGCAGTTCTTC. Protein sequence: CASSVVNFYNEQFF.

The rearrangement uses TRBV5-1 and TRBJ2-2, with D unclear. This CDR3 is 12 amino acids long. Germline V gene lookup returns CDR1 SGHRS and CDR2 YFSETQ. The V gene lost 7 bases and the J gene lost 5 bases, with 9 bases spanning the gap. The CDR3 DNA reads as TGCGCCAGCTACAAAGAAACCGGGGAGCTGTTTTTT. Protein product: CASYKETGELFF.

This rearrangement joins TRBV6-5 to TRBJ2-1; no clear D gene. The V end was cut by 6 bases, the J end by 2 bases, with 14 bases between. The CDR3 loop spans 15 amino acids. In germline, CDR1 is MNHEY, CDR2 SVGAGI. CDR3 bases: TGTGCCAGCAGCCCGGACCGCTCTGCCTACAATGAGCAGTTCTTC. As protein: CASSPDRSAYNEQFF.

The chain combines TRBV7-2 with TRBJ1-5; 7 bases agree with TRBD1. The CDR3 is made up of 13 amino acids. Per germline, CDR1 SGHTA and CDR2 FQGNSA. V shed 5 bases and J 7 bases; nucleotides not matched to a gene: 5. CDR3 nucleotides: TGTGCCAGCAGCGTAATCAGGGGGCAGCCCCAGCATTTT. Residues: CASSVIRGQPQHF.

The chain joins TRBV6-5 to TRBJ1-1, with D perhaps matching TRBD1 (5 bases). Germline-derived CDR1 and CDR2 are MNHEY and SVGAGI. V gave up 4 bases and J gave up 4 bases, with 10 bases separating them. This CDR3 comprises 13 residues. The chain's CDR3 is CASSFQGATEAFF. The CDR3 DNA sequence: TGTGCCAGCAGTTTTCAGGGAGCCACTGAAGCTTTCTTT.

J is TRBJ2-5 and V is TRBV10-3; D may be TRBD2 (6 bases). V shed 6 bases and J shed 2 bases, with 16 bases lying between them. The CDR3 contains 15 residues. Germline CDR1 reads ENHRY; CDR2 reads SYGVKD. CDR3 amino acids: CAISAYLGTQETQYF. The CDR3 coding sequence is TGTGCCATCAGCGCCTACCTCGGGACTCAAGAGACCCAGTACTTC.

The CDR3 DNA sequence: TGTGCCAGCAGTTACCCTGGACAGACCTACGAGCAGTACTTC. It encodes CASSYPGQTYEQYF. The chain recombines TRBV6-6 with TRBJ2-7, with D tentatively TRBD1 (6 bases). Trimming removed 2 bases from V and 2 bases from J, with 10 bases in between. Germline lookup yields CDR1 MNHNY and CDR2 SVGAGI (reference sequence). The CDR3 spans 14 residues.

V is TRBV28 and J is TRBJ2-5; no clear D gene. The CDR3 has 12 residues. V was shortened by 1 base and J by 3 bases, with 3 bases between the two germline ends. Per germline, CDR1 MDHEN and CDR2 SYDVKM. The CDR3 sequence is CASSLFKETQYF. The CDR3 nucleotides are TGTGCCAGCAGTTTATTTAAAGAGACCCAGTACTTC.